This T cell receptor beta chain came from a study of T cell clonality in common variable immunodeficiency. In this sample, this clone turned up many times. As yet, its antigen is unknown. The sequenced fragment ends 3 residues before the CDR3 boundary, so the rest is inferred from the germline J gene. Sequencing input was equivalent genomic DNA from CVID and controls. This table comes from immunoSEQ multiplex PCR, and its TCRdb copy is limited to in-frame clones, with some not included. Observed in the sample are roughly 42,000 clones, none of them singletons. Heparinized whole blood, roughly 4.5 to 9 ml, came from each donor. There are 15 residues in the CDR3. Germline-derived CDR1 and CDR2 are KGHSH and LQKENI. Between the trimmed V and J ends, which lost 6 bases and 4 bases, there was a span of 18 bases. Study-wide points: TCRbeta clonality was increased in CVID versus healthy controls. In common variable immunodeficiency, TCR beta chains reportedly carried fewer deletions and N-nucleotide insertions.

The chain employs TRBV18 and TRBJ1-1; D call uncertain. Sequencing was performed on peripheral blood mononuclear cells. This receptor was obtained from a human donor with common variable immunodeficiency. The CDR3 protein is CASSLTTGGATEAFF. The covered CDR3 bases are TGTGCCAGCTCGCTCACTACGGGTGGCGCCACTGAA.